These 22 T cell receptor beta chains were all obtained from the same sample, sequenced in a study of breast tumors, draining lymph nodes, adjacent tissues. Samples came from axillary lymph nodes draining the breast cancer. MiXCR was run by TCRdb on the multiplex PCR reads, yielding one entry per CDR3 protein. Here the sample spans about 180,000 distinct CDR3 sequences, about 33% being singletons. The sample consisted of axillary lymph node tissue. The receptors shown here come from a female donor with breast cancer. Some clones in this sample may be carry-over from other donors' samples.

The chain couples TRBV2 to TRBJ1-5, with TRBD1 identical over 9 bases. The CDR3 sequence is 16 residues long. J was trimmed by 4 bases and V by 6 bases; bases with no gene match: 10. CDR1 and CDR2 from the germline V gene are SNHLY and FYNNEI. The CDR3 nucleotides read TGTGCCAGCAGAGATCAGGGACAGGGTTTTAATCAGCCCCAGCATTTT. Protein sequence: CASRDQGQGFNQPQHF.

The rearrangement joins TRBV20-1 to TRBJ2-5, with 12 bases that match TRBD2. Germline assignment: CDR1 DFQATT and CDR2 SNEGSKA (reference sequence). V trimming: 1 base; J trimming: 4 bases; junction bases outside the gene matches: 1. There are 14 residues in the CDR3. CDR3 in amino acids: CSARGGLAGETQYF. DNA for the CDR3: TGCAGTGCTAGAGGGGGACTAGCGGGAGAGACCCAGTACTTC.

The chain uses TRBV19 and TRBJ1-2; TRBD1 might be the D (6 bases). The CDR3 covers 13 residues. The V gene lost 4 bases and the J gene lost 5 bases, with 11 bases spanning the gap. Germline V gene data show CDR1 as LNHDA and CDR2 as SQIVND (reference sequence). The CDR3 here is CASSTTGLYGYTF. CDR3 coding DNA: TGTGCCAGTAGTACGACAGGATTATATGGCTACACCTTC. The whole variable domain, filled in from reference TRBV19 and TRBJ1-2, reads DGGITQSPKYLFRKEGQNVTLSCEQNLNHDAMYWYRQDPGQGLRLIYYSQIVNDFQKGDIAEGYSVSREKKESFPLTVTSAQKNPTAFYLCASSTTGLYGYTFGSGTRLTVV.

This clonotype was seen just once. Since the CDR3 does not end with the conserved phenylalanine or tryptophan, this likely comes from a read error. The rearrangement links TRBV20-1 to TRBJ1-5; 8 positions match TRBD1. CDR1 and CDR2 (germline): DFQATT, SNEGSKA (reference sequence). Germline trimming cut 5 bases from V and 7 bases from J; bases unmatched to any gene: 4. The CDR3 is made up of 12 amino acids. CDR3 coding DNA: TGCAGTGCTGGACAGGGAGGACAGCCCCAGCATGGT. It encodes CSAGQGGQPQHG.

Comment on this clonotype: This may stem from a read error, because a much larger clone lies one nucleotide away. This chain links TRBV12-3 or TRBV12-4 with TRBJ2-1; D not resolved. Trimming removed 5 bases from V and 0 bases from J, with 8 bases in between. This CDR3 spans 14 amino acids. CDR3 sequence (DNA): TGTGCCAGCAGTGACCTATCCTCCTACAATGAGCAGTTCTTC. Its translation is CASSDLSSYNEQFF.

This clonotype was detected many times. The chain couples TRBV18 to TRBJ2-3, with D possibly being TRBD2 (6 bases). This CDR3 comprises 16 residues. Germline V lookup: CDR1 KGHSH, CDR2 LQKENI. The germline V and J ends were trimmed by 6 bases and 2 bases, with 18 bases remaining between them. The CDR3: CASSRIGGEHTDTQYF. In DNA form, the CDR3 reads TGTGCCAGCTCCCGGATCGGCGGGGAACACACAGATACGCAGTATTTT.

At least ten counts were recorded for this clonotype. This chain uses TRBV13 with TRBJ2-7; D remains ambiguous. The CDR3 is 12 residues long. Between the trimmed V and J ends, which lost 1 base and 6 bases, there was a span of 7 bases. Germline-derived CDR1 and CDR2 are PRHDT and FYEKMQ (reference sequence). In DNA form, the CDR3 reads TGTGCCAGCAGCTTAGCGGCAGGCGAGCAGTACTTC. The encoded protein is CASSLAAGEQYF.

On this clonotype: Germline and junction disagree at one end, which may indicate a read error. This chain links TRBV9 with TRBJ2-2; possibly TRBD1 or TRBD2 for D (5 bases each). CDR3 size: 15 residues. From germline, CDR1 is SGDLS and CDR2 YYNGEE. The CDR3 DNA reads TGCGCCAGCAGCCAAGAGGGGACGGGCACCGGGGAGCTGTTTTTT. Protein sequence: CASSQEGTGTGELFF.

In its sample, this clonotype was seen many times. V usage is TRBV7-2 and J usage is TRBJ2-7, with 7 bases identical to TRBD2. Trimming at V came to 5 bases and at J to 2 bases, leaving 12 bases not matched to a gene. Germline CDR1 reads SGHTA; CDR2 reads FQGNSA. This CDR3 has 16 amino acids. This CDR3 reads CASSGGRGRRAYEQYF. The DNA for the CDR3 is TGTGCCAGCAGCGGGGGGAGGGGCAGGCGGGCCTACGAGCAGTACTTC.

This clonotype was seen many times. The chain joins TRBV5-1 to TRBJ1-4; no firm D call. The CDR3 contains 14 residues. Looked up from germline, CDR1 is SGHRS and CDR2 is YFSETQ. V lost 3 bases and J lost 7, with 13 bases in between. The CDR3, as DNA: TGCGCCAGCAGCTGGGAAAGGAAAGGTGAAAAACTGTTTTTT. The encoded protein is CASSWERKGEKLFF.

Ten or more counts support this clonotype. The chain is built from TRBV28 and TRBJ2-5; 9 nucleotides match TRBD2. V lost 3 bases to trimming and J lost 6 bases; unmatched junction nucleotides: 11. The CDR3 runs 16 residues. Germline loops: CDR1 MDHEN, CDR2 SYDVKM. In DNA form, the CDR3 reads TGTGCCAGCAGTTTCCGGGGATTTAGCGGGAGAAAGACCCAGTACTTC. Amino acids: CASSFRGFSGRKTQYF.

On this clonotype: A much larger clone lies a single base off, so this may be a read error. The gene calls are TRBV4-1 and TRBJ2-7, with 7 bases that match TRBD1. The CDR3 length is 15 residues. Germline assignment: CDR1 MGHRA and CDR2 YSYEKL. This CDR3 is CVSNIAQGTIYEQYF. The CDR3 DNA reads as TGCGTCAGCAACATCGCACAGGGGACGATCTACGAGCAGTACTTC.

As to this clonotype: It may be a read error: a sequence one base away is much more abundant. The V and J genes are TRBV9 and TRBJ1-3, with 7 bases fitting TRBD1. CDR3 length: 15 residues. V shed 2 bases, J shed 4 bases, and the junction held 6 bases outside the gene matches. Germline V gene data show CDR1 as SGDLS and CDR2 as YYNGEE. CDR3 DNA sequence: TGTGCCAGCAGCGTGGGACAGTTGGGGGGAAACACCATATATTTT. It encodes CASSVGQLGGNTIYF.

The V and J genes are TRBV27 and TRBJ2-3; TRBD2 might be the D (6 bases). Trimming left V 6 bases short and J 4 bases short, with 17 bases between. Germline V gene sequence: CDR1 MNHEY, CDR2 SMNVEV (reference sequence). This CDR3 has 15 residues. The CDR3 coding sequence is TGTGCCAGCAGCTCCACCCGACTAGTGGCAGATACGCAGTATTTT. The encoded protein is CASSSTRLVADTQYF.

There are many counts of this clonotype. The V and J genes are TRBV12-3 or TRBV12-4 and TRBJ1-3; maybe TRBD1 (6 bases). CDR3 size: 15 residues. Trimming shortened V by 5 bases and J by 0 bases, and 11 bases separated the two germline ends. CDR3 nucleotide sequence: TGTGCCAGCAGTCCCGACAGGTACTCTGGAAACACCATATATTTT. This gives the protein CASSPDRYSGNTIYF.

At least ten counts were recorded for this clonotype. Compared with germline, one end of the junction differs, possibly owing to a read error. The chain joins TRBV14 to TRBJ1-2; possible D gene TRBD1, 6 bases. Per germline, CDR1 SGHDN and CDR2 FVKESK. The CDR3 runs 15 residues. CDR3 sequence reads: CASSQDFSGAGGSTF. The CDR3 coding sequence is TGTGCCAGCAGCCAAGATTTCTCAGGGGCCGGGGGCTCCACCTTC.

The chain links TRBV6-2 or TRBV6-3 to TRBJ2-7; TRBD1 might be the D (6 bases). V lost 0 bases, J lost 2 bases, and 35 bases lay in between. CDR1 and CDR2 (germline): MNHEY, SVGEGT. This CDR3 is built from 23 residues. This chain's CDR3 is CASSYSFFRTWWGFEGHPYEQYF. The CDR3 nucleotides are TGTGCCAGCAGTTACTCTTTTTTTCGAACATGGTGGGGGTTTGAGGGACACCCCTACGAGCAGTACTTC.

This clonotype was detected only a few times. It may be a read error: a sequence one base away is much more abundant. The rearrangement links TRBV12-3 or TRBV12-4 to TRBJ2-6, with D perhaps TRBD1 or TRBD2 (7 bases each). This CDR3 is 17 amino acids long. The CDR3 here is CASSPGGTVSGANVLAF. Here the CDR3 DNA reads TGTGCCAGCAGCCCCGGGGGGACAGTCTCTGGGGCCAACGTCCTGGCTTTC.

This chain joins TRBV12-3 or TRBV12-4 and TRBJ1-4; 7 nucleotides agree with TRBD1. After removal of 6 bases from V and 8 bases from J, the junction contained 18 bases not matched to a gene. The CDR3 is 17 amino acids. CDR3 coding DNA: TGTGCCAGCAGCCAGACAGGGAGGGCAGTTCGGGTGGAAAAACTGTTTTTT. This translates into CASSQTGRAVRVEKLFF.

A few counts support this clonotype. A read error may explain this, as a much larger clone is one base away. This chain links TRBV20-1 with TRBJ2-7, with unresolved D. The CDR3 sequence is 14 residues long. In germline, CDR1 is DFQATT, CDR2 SNEGSKA (reference sequence). The CDR3 loop reads CSARDPRNSSEQYF. In DNA form, the CDR3 reads TGCAGTGCTAGAGATCCTCGTAATTCCTCCGAGCAGTACTTC.

This clonotype was picked up many times. The rearrangement links TRBV6-5 to TRBJ2-7; D is possibly TRBD1 (6 bases). Germline V gene lookup returns CDR1 MNHEY and CDR2 SVGAGI. This CDR3 is built from 17 residues. V was shortened by 4 bases and J by 0 bases, with 19 bases between the two germline ends. The CDR3 loop is CASSSIFLGGRSYEQYF. In DNA, the CDR3 is TGTGCCAGCAGTTCCATCTTCCTAGGGGGACGCTCCTACGAGCAGTACTTC.

The chain employs TRBV11-3 and TRBJ2-1, with D hard to call. The CDR3 is 12 amino acids. Germline lookup yields CDR1 SGHNT and CDR2 YENEEA. With 8 bases removed from V and 8 bases from J, the gap between germline ends came to 13 bases. The CDR3 nucleotides read TGTGCCAGCCTAGGGAACGAGGATGAGCAGTTCTTC. Protein: CASLGNEDEQFF.